This T cell receptor (beta chain) was sequenced in a study of T cell repertoires in cytomegalovirus infection. Worth noting for this clonotype: The antigen is unknown.

General study results and limits: Across the ex vivo response, the dominant clonotypes were HLA-C-restricted CMV-specific TCR beta clonotypes.

TCRdb itself ran the reads through MiXCR, one entry per CDR3 protein. The sample has 600,000 to 800,000 distinct CDR3 sequences; about 24% are singletons. The length of the CDR3 is 14 residues. The V gene lost 2 bases and the J gene lost 2 bases, with 8 bases spanning the gap. Germline V gives CDR1 SGHRS, CDR2 YFSETQ. The origin of this receptor is a human donor in good health (CMV status not recorded). Some clones in this sample may be carry-over from other donors' samples. The V and J genes are TRBV5-1 and TRBJ2-1; D not certain. The sequenced material came from CD8+ T cells from PBMCs. The CDR3 DNA sequence: TGCGCCAGCAGCTTTCAGGCCGCCTACAATGAGCAGTTCTTC. Protein: CASSFQAAYNEQFF.